This TCR beta chain was retrieved from a study of T-cell memory formation after mild COVID-19. Whole-study context: TCR clusters were mostly confined to one donor each.

Using its own MiXCR run on the 5' RACE reads, TCRdb lists one record per CDR3 protein. The table lists roughly 130,000 distinct CDR3 sequences, 15% to 20% of them singletons. The CDR3 is 16 amino acids. CDR1 and CDR2 (germline): LGHNA, YNFKEQ. V gave up 0 bases and J gave up 2 bases, with 11 bases separating them. A few counts support this clonotype. The receptor was derived from a man between 18 and 35 years old who had mild COVID-19 (a few samples of this study predate the infection). Cell type and time point are not known. V and J are TRBV4-2 and TRBJ2-1; D gene uncertain. The sample consisted of PBMCs or a T cell subset sorted from them (not recorded which). The CDR3: CASSQDRAVTYNEQFF. DNA of the CDR3: TGTGCCAGCAGCCAAGACCGGGCCGTAACCTACAATGAGCAGTTCTTC.